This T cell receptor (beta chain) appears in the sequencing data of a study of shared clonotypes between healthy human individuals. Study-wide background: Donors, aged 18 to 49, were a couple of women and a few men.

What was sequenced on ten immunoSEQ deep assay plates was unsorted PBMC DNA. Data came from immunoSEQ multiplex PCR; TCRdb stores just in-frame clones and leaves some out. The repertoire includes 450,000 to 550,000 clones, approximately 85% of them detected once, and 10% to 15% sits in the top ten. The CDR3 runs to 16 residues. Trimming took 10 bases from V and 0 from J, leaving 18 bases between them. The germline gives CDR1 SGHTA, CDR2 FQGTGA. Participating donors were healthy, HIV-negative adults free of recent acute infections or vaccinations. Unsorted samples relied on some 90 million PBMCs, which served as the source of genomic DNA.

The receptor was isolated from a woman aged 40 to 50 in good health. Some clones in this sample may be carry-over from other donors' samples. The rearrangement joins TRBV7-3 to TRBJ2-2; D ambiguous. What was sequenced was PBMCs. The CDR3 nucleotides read TGTGCCAACGATAAAAAACGAGAGGCGAACACCGGGGAGCTGTTTTTT. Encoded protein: CANDKKREANTGELFF.